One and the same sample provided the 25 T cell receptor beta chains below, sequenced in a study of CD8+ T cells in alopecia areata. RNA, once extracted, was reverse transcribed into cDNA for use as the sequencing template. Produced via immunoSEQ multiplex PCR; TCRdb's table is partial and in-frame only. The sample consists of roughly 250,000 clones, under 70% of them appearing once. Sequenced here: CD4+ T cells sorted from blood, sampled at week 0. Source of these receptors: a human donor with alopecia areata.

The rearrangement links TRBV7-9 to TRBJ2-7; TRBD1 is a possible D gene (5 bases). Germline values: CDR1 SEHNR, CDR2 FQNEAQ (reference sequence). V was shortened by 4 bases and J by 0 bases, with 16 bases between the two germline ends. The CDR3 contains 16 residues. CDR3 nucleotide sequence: TGTGCCAGCAGCTCCCGCGCAGGGTTCAGCTCCTACGAGCAGTACTTC. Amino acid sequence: CASSSRAGFSSYEQYF.

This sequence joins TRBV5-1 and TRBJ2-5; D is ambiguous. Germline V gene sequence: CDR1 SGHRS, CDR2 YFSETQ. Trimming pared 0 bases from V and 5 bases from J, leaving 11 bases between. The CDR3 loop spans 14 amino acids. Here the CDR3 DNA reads TGCGCCAGCAGCTTGGAGGCCCGTCCGGAGACCCAGTACTTC. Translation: CASSLEARPETQYF.

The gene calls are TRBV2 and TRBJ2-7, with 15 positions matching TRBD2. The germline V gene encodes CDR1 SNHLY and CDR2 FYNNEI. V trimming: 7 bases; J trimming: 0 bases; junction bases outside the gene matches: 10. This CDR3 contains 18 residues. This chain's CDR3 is CASTAGLAGGTSSYEQYF. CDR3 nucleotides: TGTGCCAGCACCGCGGGACTAGCGGGGGGAACTAGCTCCTACGAGCAGTACTTC.

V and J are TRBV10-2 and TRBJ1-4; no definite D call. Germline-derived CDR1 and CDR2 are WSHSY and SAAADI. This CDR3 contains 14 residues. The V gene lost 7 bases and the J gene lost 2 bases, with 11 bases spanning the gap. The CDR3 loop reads CASNSNPTNEKLFF. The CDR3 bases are TGCGCCAGCAACAGTAACCCCACTAATGAAAAACTGTTTTTT.

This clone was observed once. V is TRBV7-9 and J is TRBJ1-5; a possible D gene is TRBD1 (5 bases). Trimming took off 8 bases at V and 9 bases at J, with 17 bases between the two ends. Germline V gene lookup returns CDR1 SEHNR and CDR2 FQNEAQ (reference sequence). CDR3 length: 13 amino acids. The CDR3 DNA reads TGTGCCAGCGGCCGGGACGCCCTGGGGCCCCAGCATTTT. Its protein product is CASGRDALGPQHF.

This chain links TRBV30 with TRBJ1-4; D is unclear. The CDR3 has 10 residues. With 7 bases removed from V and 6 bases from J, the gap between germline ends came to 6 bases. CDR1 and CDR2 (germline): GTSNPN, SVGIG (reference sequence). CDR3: CASGHEKLFF. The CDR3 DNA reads TGTGCCTCCGGTCATGAAAAACTGTTTTTT.

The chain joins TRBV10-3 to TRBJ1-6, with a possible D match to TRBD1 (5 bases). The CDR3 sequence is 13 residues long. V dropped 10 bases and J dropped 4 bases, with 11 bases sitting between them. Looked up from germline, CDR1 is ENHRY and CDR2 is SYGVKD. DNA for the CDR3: TGTGCCACTCAAGGGGATTATAATTCACCCCTCCACTTT. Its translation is CATQGDYNSPLHF.

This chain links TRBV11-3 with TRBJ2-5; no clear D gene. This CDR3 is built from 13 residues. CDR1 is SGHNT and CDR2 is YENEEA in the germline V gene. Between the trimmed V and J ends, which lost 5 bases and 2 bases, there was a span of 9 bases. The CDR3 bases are TGTGCCAGCAGCCCCTCATTACAAGAGACCCAGTACTTC. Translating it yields CASSPSLQETQYF.

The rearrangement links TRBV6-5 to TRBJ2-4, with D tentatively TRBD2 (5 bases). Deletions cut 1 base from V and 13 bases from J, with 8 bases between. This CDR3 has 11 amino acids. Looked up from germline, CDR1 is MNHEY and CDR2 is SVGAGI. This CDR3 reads CASSYLGRQYF. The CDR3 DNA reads TGTGCCAGCAGTTACTTGGGGAGACAGTACTTC.

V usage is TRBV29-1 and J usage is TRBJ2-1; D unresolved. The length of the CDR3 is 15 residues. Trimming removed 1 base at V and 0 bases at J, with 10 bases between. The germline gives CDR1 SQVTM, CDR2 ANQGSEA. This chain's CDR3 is CSVEVSSYSYNEQFF. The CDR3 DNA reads TGCAGCGTTGAAGTCAGCAGCTACTCCTACAATGAGCAGTTCTTC.

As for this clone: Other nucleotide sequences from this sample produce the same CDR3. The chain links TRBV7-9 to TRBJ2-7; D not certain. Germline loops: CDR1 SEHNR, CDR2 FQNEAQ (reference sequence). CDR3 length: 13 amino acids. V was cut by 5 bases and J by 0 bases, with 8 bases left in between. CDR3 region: CASSKTASYEQYF. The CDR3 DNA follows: TGTGCCAGCAGCAAGACGGCCTCCTACGAGCAGTACTTC.

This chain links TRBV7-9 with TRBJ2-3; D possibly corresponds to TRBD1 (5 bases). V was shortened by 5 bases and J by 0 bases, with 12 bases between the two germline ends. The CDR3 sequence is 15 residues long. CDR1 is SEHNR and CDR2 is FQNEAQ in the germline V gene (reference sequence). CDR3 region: CASSTPGPSTDTQYF. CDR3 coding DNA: TGTGCCAGCAGCACTCCAGGGCCTAGCACAGATACGCAGTATTTT. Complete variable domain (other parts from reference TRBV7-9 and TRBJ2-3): DTGVSQNPRHKITKRGQNVTFRCDPISEHNRLYWYRQTLGQGPEFLTYFQNEAQLEKSRLLSDRFSAERPKGSFSTLEIQRTEQGDSAMYLCASSTPGPSTDTQYFGPGTRLTVL.

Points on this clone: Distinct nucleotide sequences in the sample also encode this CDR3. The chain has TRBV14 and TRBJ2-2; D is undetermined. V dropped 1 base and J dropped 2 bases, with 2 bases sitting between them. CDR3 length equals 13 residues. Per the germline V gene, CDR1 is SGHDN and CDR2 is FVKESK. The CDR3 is CASSQGNTGELFF. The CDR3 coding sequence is TGTGCCAGCAGCCAAGGAAACACCGGGGAGCTGTTTTTT.

Here the CDR3 reads CSVEEMNTEAFF. For the CDR3, the DNA is TGCAGCGTTGAAGAGATGAACACTGAAGCTTTCTTT. The chain joins TRBV29-1 to TRBJ1-1; D is undetermined. CDR1 and CDR2 (germline): SQVTM, ANQGSEA. The CDR3 contains 12 residues. V was trimmed by 0 bases and J by 0 bases, leaving 2 bases between them.

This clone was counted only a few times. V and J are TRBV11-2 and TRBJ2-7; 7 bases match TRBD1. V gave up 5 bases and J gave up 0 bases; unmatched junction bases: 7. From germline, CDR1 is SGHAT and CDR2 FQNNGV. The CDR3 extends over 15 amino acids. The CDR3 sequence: CASSNRGGSSYEQYF. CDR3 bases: TGTGCCAGCAGCAATAGAGGGGGCAGCTCCTACGAGCAGTACTTC.

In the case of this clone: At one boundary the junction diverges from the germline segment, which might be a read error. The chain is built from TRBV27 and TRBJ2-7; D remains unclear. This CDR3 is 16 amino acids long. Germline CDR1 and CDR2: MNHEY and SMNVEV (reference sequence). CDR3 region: CASSLRAGSRSYEQCF. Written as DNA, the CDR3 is TGTGCCAGCAGTTTACGGGCAGGAAGCCGCTCCTACGAGCAGTGCTTC.

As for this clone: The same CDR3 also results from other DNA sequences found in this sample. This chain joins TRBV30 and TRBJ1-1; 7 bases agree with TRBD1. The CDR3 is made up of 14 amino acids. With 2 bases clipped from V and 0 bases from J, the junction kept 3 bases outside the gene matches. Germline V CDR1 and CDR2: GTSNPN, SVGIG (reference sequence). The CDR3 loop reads CAWSPGQVNTEAFF. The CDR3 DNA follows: TGTGCCTGGAGTCCAGGACAGGTGAACACTGAAGCTTTCTTT.

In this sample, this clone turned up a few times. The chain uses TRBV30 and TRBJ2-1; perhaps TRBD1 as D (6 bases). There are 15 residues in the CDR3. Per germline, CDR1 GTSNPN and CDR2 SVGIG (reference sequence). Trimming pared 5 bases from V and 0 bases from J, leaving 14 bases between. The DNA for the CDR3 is TGTGCCTGGTGTAGTGGACAGAGCTCCTACAATGAGCAGTTCTTC. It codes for CAWCSGQSSYNEQFF.

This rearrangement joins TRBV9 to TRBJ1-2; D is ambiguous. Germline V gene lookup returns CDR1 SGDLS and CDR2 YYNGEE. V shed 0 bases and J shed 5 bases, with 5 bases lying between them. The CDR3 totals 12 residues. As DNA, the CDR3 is TGTGCCAGCAGCGTAGAATCTTATGGCTACACCTTC. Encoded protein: CASSVESYGYTF.

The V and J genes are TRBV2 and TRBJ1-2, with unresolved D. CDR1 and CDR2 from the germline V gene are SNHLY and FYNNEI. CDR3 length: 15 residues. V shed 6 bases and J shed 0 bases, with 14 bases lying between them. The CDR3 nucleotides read TGTGCCAGCAGCAAAGTTCAGTCATCTAACTATGGCTACACCTTC. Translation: CASSKVQSSNYGYTF. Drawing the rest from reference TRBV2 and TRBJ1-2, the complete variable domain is EPEVTQTPSHQVTQMGQEVILRCVPISNHLYFYWYRQILGQKVEFLVSFYNNEISEKSEIFDDQFSVERPDGSNFTLKIRSTKLEDSAMYFCASSKVQSSNYGYTFGSGTRLTVV.

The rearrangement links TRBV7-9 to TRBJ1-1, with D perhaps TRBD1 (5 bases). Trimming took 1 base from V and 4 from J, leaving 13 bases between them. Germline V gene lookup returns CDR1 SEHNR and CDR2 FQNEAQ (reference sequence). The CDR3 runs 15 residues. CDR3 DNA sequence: TGTGCCAGCAGCTTAGGAGCAGGGAGAGGCACTGAAGCTTTCTTT. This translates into CASSLGAGRGTEAFF.

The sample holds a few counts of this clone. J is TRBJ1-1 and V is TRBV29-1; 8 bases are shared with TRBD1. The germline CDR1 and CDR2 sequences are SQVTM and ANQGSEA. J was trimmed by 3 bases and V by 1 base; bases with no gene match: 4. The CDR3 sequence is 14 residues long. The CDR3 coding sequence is TGCAGCGTTGAAGGGACAGGGTCAGACACTGAAGCTTTCTTT. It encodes CSVEGTGSDTEAFF.

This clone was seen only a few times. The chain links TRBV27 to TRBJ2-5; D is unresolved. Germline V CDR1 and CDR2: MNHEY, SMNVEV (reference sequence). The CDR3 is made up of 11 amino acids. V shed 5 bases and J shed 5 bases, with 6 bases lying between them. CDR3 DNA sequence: TGTGCCAGCAGTACGAGCGAGACCCAGTACTTC. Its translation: CASSTSETQYF.

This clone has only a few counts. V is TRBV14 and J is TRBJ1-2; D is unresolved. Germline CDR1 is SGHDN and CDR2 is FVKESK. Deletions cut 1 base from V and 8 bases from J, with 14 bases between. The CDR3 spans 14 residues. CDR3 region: CASSQGPSMGGYTF. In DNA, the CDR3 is TGTGCCAGCAGCCAAGGTCCCAGCATGGGCGGCTACACCTTC.

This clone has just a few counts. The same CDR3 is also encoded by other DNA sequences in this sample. CDR3 nucleotides: TGTGCCTGGAGAGGAGGAGTCAATCAGCCCCAGCATTTT. Residues: CAWRGGVNQPQHF. The chain carries TRBV30 and TRBJ1-5; no firm D call. V dropped 3 bases and J dropped 3 bases, with 9 bases sitting between them. The CDR3 loop spans 13 amino acids. Per germline, CDR1 GTSNPN and CDR2 SVGIG (reference sequence).